The clone carrying this TCR beta chain occurred many times. As yet, its antigen is unknown. Until they underwent thyroid surgery, no patient had received any treatment. As processed by the authors: The study built a papillary thyroid cancer distant-metastasis classifier from CDR3 differences across clinicopathological groups. TCRdb used MiXCR to call clones anew from the PCR reads. The authors' filters were not applied to this entry. The repertoire holds 20,000 to 25,000 clones, with roughly 16% as singletons. This sample was taken from a study of metastatic and nonmetastatic thyroid tumors. Study information: Repertoire comparisons spanned blood and tumor or nodule tissue from malignant and benign thyroid patients. Study-level findings and limits: In both blood and tumor samples, TCR beta diversity was reported significantly higher for malignant than benign nodules.

The sequencing input was tumor tissue. This receptor was taken from a female donor with papillary thyroid cancer or a benign thyroid nodule (not recorded which). Some clones in this sample may be carry-over from other donors' samples.

CDR3 amino acids: CASSRTENTEAFF. The CDR3 coding sequence is TGCGCCAGCTCCCGGACAGAGAACACTGAAGCTTTCTTT. This chain links TRBV10-2 with TRBJ1-1; D might be TRBD1 (6 bases). The CDR3 consists of 13 residues. V was clipped by 8 bases and J by 1 base, with 11 bases between them. CDR1 and CDR2 (germline): WSHSY, SAAADI.